The present T cell receptor beta chain was sequenced within a study of shared T cell receptors in the human thymus. Clones were sequenced by immunoSEQ multiplex PCR, and TCRdb holds only the in-frame ones, with some missing. The sample holds some 760,000 clones, approximately 85% seen once. From germline, CDR1 is SGHDN and CDR2 FVKESK. J gave up 4 bases and V 4 bases, and 7 bases lay outside the gene matches. CDR3 length equals 15 residues. These same data were also listed under a study on human thymus T cells. Turning to that study: The thymus was resected at corrective cardiac surgery. Apparent skewing of V and J gene usage characterized both thymic and blood repertoires. Thymic repertoires from unrelated individuals overlapped highly, related research reported.

The receptor comes from a girl younger than two with a congenital heart defect. Source material: thymocytes. The rearrangement uses TRBV14 and TRBJ1-2; 9 positions agree with TRBD1. The CDR3 coding sequence is TGTGCCAGCAGCCCCCCGGGACAGGGCCGCTATGGCTACACCTTC. It yields the protein CASSPPGQGRYGYTF.